This T cell receptor (beta chain) originates from a study of control samples from healthy donors and cancer patients. CDR3 length: 16 amino acids. CDR1 is SEHNR and CDR2 is FQNEAQ in the germline V gene (reference sequence). V was trimmed by 6 bases and J by 3 bases, leaving 17 bases between them. Profiled with immunoSEQ multiplex PCR; TCRdb holds only in-frame clones, not every one. The sample carries some 74,000 clones, approximately 91% recorded once. Material: blood. V gene TRBV7-9 combines with J gene TRBJ1-4; a possible D gene is TRBD1 (5 bases). The receptor comes from a woman aged 45-65 years in good health. CDR3: CASSGAHNAANEKLFF. For the CDR3, the DNA is TGTGCCAGCAGTGGGGCACACAACGCGGCTAATGAAAAACTGTTTTTT.